Each of the 23 T cell receptor beta chains below was sequenced from the same sample in a study of patients and donors after allogeneic stem cell transplantation. TCRdb used MiXCR to reprocess the RT-PCR reads, holding one entry per CDR3 protein. Among hundreds of thousands of distinct CDR3 sequences listed, 12% to 15% were seen once. Sequenced: blood, either unsorted or a sorted T cell fraction (not recorded which). The origin of the receptors is a human donor who was either an allogeneic HSCT recipient or a stem cell or donor lymphocyte infusion donor (not recorded which). It is not recorded whose cells these are; they may come from a transplant donor.

This clonotype came up a few times. The chain couples TRBV24-1 to TRBJ1-1; TRBD1 matches at 10 bases. The trim removed 5 bases at V and 8 bases at J, leaving 7 bases unmatched. CDR1 is KGHDR and CDR2 is SFDVKD in the germline V gene. This CDR3 comprises 14 residues. In DNA, the CDR3 is TGTGCCACCAGTGCCCCGGGACAGGGGACAGAAGCTTTCTTT. As protein: CATSAPGQGTEAFF.

The chain is built from TRBV29-1 and TRBJ2-3; TRBD2 agrees at 12 bases. Trimming took 6 bases from V and 0 from J; bases not matched to a gene: 1. This CDR3 region has 14 residues. Germline V gene data show CDR1 as SQVTM and CDR2 as ANQGSEA. The CDR3 coding sequence is TGCAGCGTAGGGACTAGCGGGAGCACAGATACGCAGTATTTT. Its protein product is CSVGTSGSTDTQYF.

This clonotype was found a few times. The CDR3 region is CASSIDRAGGQETQYF. The CDR3 coding sequence is TGTGCCAGTAGTATAGATCGAGCGGGAGGCCAAGAGACCCAGTACTTC. The chain couples TRBV19 to TRBJ2-5; 9 positions agree with TRBD2. Germline CDR1 LNHDA, CDR2 SQIVND (reference sequence). CDR3 length: 16 amino acids. Losses at the gene ends were 0 bases for V and 1 base for J; bases not matched to a gene: 3.

This clonotype was seen a handful of times. J is TRBJ1-2 and V is TRBV15; perhaps TRBD1 as D (6 bases). Germline V CDR1 and CDR2: LNHNV, YYDKDF (reference sequence). The germline V and J ends were trimmed by 0 bases and 8 bases, with 13 bases remaining between them. This CDR3 is 14 amino acids long. In DNA, the CDR3 is TGTGCCACCAGCAGAGAAGGAGGGGGATCGGGCTACACCTTC. This translates into CATSREGGGSGYTF.

The sample holds a few counts of this clonotype. The J gene is TRBJ1-2, the V gene TRBV6-2 or TRBV6-3; unclear D gene. With 2 bases removed from V and 4 bases from J, the gap between germline ends came to 8 bases. CDR1 MNHEY and CDR2 SVGEGT come from the germline V gene. The CDR3 contains 13 residues. DNA of the CDR3: TGTGCCAGCAGTTACAGACCGGGCTATGGCTACACCTTC. Protein sequence: CASSYRPGYGYTF.

This clonotype appeared many times. The CDR3 DNA sequence: TGTGCCAGCAGCCTTTCCGGGACAGAAGACACCGGGGAGCTGTTTTTT. This sequence encodes CASSLSGTEDTGELFF. The V gene is TRBV3-1, the J gene TRBJ2-2, with TRBD1 matching 7 bases. The CDR3 loop spans 16 amino acids. J was trimmed by 3 bases and V by 4 bases; bases with no gene match: 8. Germline V gene sequence: CDR1 LGHDT, CDR2 YNNKEL (reference sequence).

CDR3 sequence reads: CASSFGGFNTEAFF. The CDR3 bases are TGTGCCAGCAGTTTTGGGGGCTTCAACACTGAAGCTTTCTTT. The gene calls are TRBV25-1 and TRBJ1-1; TRBD1 is a possible D gene (6 bases). The CDR3 sequence is 14 residues long. V gave up 5 bases and J gave up 2 bases, with 12 bases separating them. Germline values: CDR1 MGHDK, CDR2 SYGVNS. The full variable domain, completed using reference TRBV25-1 and TRBJ1-1, is EADIYQTPRYLVIGTGKKITLECSQTMGHDKMYWYQQDPGMELHLIHYSYGVNSTEKGDLSSESTVSRIRTEHFPLTLESARPSHTSQYLCASSFGGFNTEAFFGQGTRLTVV.

This clonotype was picked up a small number of times. The rearrangement links TRBV12-3 or TRBV12-4 to TRBJ2-3, with 8 bases identical to TRBD2. The CDR3 covers 16 residues. The V and J ends lost 6 bases and 3 bases, in that order; junction bases with no gene match: 11. Here the CDR3 DNA reads TGTGCCAGCAGCCCAGGTTACCGGGGGGGAACAGATACGCAGTATTTT. Its protein is CASSPGYRGGTDTQYF.

This clonotype was detected ten times or more. The CDR3 coding sequence is TGTGCCAGCAGTGGAGGGACAGGGGGAGGATACGAGCAGTACTTC. Its translation is CASSGGTGGGYEQYF. This chain uses TRBV2 with TRBJ2-7; TRBD1 aligns across 11 bases. This CDR3 contains 15 residues. The germline CDR1 and CDR2 sequences are SNHLY and FYNNEI. J was trimmed by 4 bases and V by 4 bases; bases with no gene match: 6.

This clonotype was picked up a small number of times. CDR3 coding DNA: TGTGCCAGCAGCCCGGGGGACAGGATAAACTATGGCTACACCTTC. Translating it yields CASSPGDRINYGYTF. V usage is TRBV3-1 and J usage is TRBJ1-2, with 8 bases that match TRBD1. The CDR3 runs to 15 residues. Trimming removed 4 bases from V and 2 bases from J; junction bases left unmatched: 6. Germline assignment: CDR1 LGHDT and CDR2 YNNKEL (reference sequence).

V usage is TRBV28 and J usage is TRBJ1-2; D not certain. V was clipped by 11 bases and J by 2 bases, with 12 bases between them. Germline V lookup: CDR1 MDHEN, CDR2 SYDVKM. The CDR3 contains 12 residues. In DNA, the CDR3 is TGTGCCGCACAGCAGACAAACTATGGCTACACCTTC. The encoded protein is CAAQQTNYGYTF.

In its sample, this clonotype was seen many times. This chain links TRBV20-1 with TRBJ2-3; D unresolved. The ends were cut back, 6 bases at V and 7 bases at J, with 17 bases in the middle. This CDR3 contains 13 residues. Germline loops: CDR1 DFQATT, CDR2 SNEGSKA (reference sequence). CDR3 residues: CSAELDPQNTQYF. In DNA, the CDR3 is TGCAGTGCAGAGTTGGATCCACAGAATACGCAGTATTTT.

This clonotype showed up many times. The chain combines TRBV20-1 with TRBJ1-2, with 7 bases fitting TRBD1. Germline V CDR1 and CDR2: DFQATT, SNEGSKA (reference sequence). V lost 6 bases, J lost 3 bases, and 4 bases stayed unmatched. CDR3 size: 12 residues. CDR3 DNA sequence: TGCAGTGCGACAGGGACAGACTATGGCTACACCTTC. It yields the protein CSATGTDYGYTF.

The chain is built from TRBV4-3 and TRBJ2-3, with 11 bases fitting TRBD2. This CDR3 has 18 residues. CDR1 is LGHNA and CDR2 is YSLEER in the germline V gene. V trimming: 1 base; J trimming: 4 bases; junction bases outside the gene matches: 10. Here the CDR3 reads CASSQGGPSGGLADTQYF. CDR3 in DNA: TGCGCCAGCAGCCAAGGGGGCCCTAGCGGGGGGTTGGCAGATACGCAGTATTTT.

This clonotype was seen repeatedly, ten times or more. V usage is TRBV7-9 and J usage is TRBJ1-5; TRBD1 matches 8 bases. Germline V lookup: CDR1 SEHNR, CDR2 FQNEAQ (reference sequence). The CDR3 runs 15 residues. The V segment lost 5 bases and the J segment 0 bases; nucleotides outside the gene matches: 3. CDR3 nucleotide sequence: TGTGCCAGCAGCCGGACAGGGTCTAGCAATCAGCCCCAGCATTTT. Translation gives CASSRTGSSNQPQHF.

DNA for the CDR3: TGCAGTTCCCCCCATGATGGCGACGATGGCTACACCTTC. It is translated as CSSPHDGDDGYTF. The rearrangement joins TRBV20-1 to TRBJ1-2; D is unresolved. V dropped 8 bases and J dropped 6 bases, with 19 bases sitting between them. Germline V gene sequence: CDR1 DFQATT, CDR2 SNEGSKA (reference sequence). CDR3 length: 13 amino acids.

This clonotype has a count of ten or more. CDR3 in amino acids: CASSFLTSGSLEETQYF. The CDR3 coding sequence is TGTGCCAGCAGTTTTTTAACTAGCGGGAGTTTGGAAGAGACCCAGTACTTC. The chain carries TRBV27 and TRBJ2-5; 11 nucleotides match TRBD2. Per germline, CDR1 MNHEY and CDR2 SMNVEV (reference sequence). This CDR3 has 17 residues. Unmatched junction bases numbered 9, after V lost 3 bases and J lost 3 bases.

This clonotype came up a few times. This chain connects TRBV18 to TRBJ2-5; TRBD1 matches at 9 bases. The CDR3 runs 14 residues. V lost 4 bases to trimming and J lost 4 bases; unmatched junction nucleotides: 4. Germline CDR1 reads KGHSH; CDR2 reads LQKENI. The CDR3 region has the DNA TGTGCCAGCTCACAGGACAGGGGAGGAGAGACCCAGTACTTC. Its protein product is CASSQDRGGETQYF.

There are a few counts of this clonotype. This chain links TRBV20-1 with TRBJ1-5, with D unresolved. Germline V lookup: CDR1 DFQATT, CDR2 SNEGSKA (reference sequence). CDR3 length: 15 residues. Between the trimmed V and J ends, which lost 0 bases and 0 bases, there was a span of 9 bases. CDR3 loop: CSAREVSNSNQPQHF. The DNA of the CDR3 is TGCAGTGCTAGAGAAGTTTCAAATAGCAATCAGCCCCAGCATTTT.

The chain employs TRBV29-1 and TRBJ2-3, with D unresolved. There are 12 residues in the CDR3. CDR1 and CDR2 from the germline V gene are SQVTM and ANQGSEA. V lost 5 bases, J lost 0 bases, and 6 bases lay in between. As DNA, the CDR3 is TGCAGCGTTCTCGGGAGCACAGATACGCAGTATTTT. This codes for CSVLGSTDTQYF.

To note about this clonotype: At one end, the junction sequence differs from germline, possibly due to a read error. The chain employs TRBV7-8 and TRBJ1-2, with a possible D match to TRBD1 (6 bases). The germline gives CDR1 SGHVS, CDR2 FQNEAQ. The CDR3 totals 13 residues. The CDR3 coding sequence is TGTGCCAGCAGCCGTGGACAGAACTATGGCTACATCTTC. Protein sequence: CASSRGQNYGYIF.

This clonotype was detected ten times or more. CDR3 DNA: TGTGCCAGCAGTGTAGCCGCGGGGGGTGACACGCAGTATTTT. It specifies CASSVAAGGDTQYF. The genes are TRBV2 and TRBJ2-3, with 8 bases fitting TRBD2. V shed 4 bases, J shed 9 bases, and the junction held 9 bases outside the gene matches. Per germline, CDR1 SNHLY and CDR2 FYNNEI. This CDR3 comprises 14 residues.

This clonotype was found many times. Here the CDR3 DNA reads TGCAGCGCCAGACTTGGACAGGGGAACACTGAAGCTTTCTTT. Translating it yields CSARLGQGNTEAFF. The chain combines TRBV29-1 with TRBJ1-1; 8 bases align to TRBD1. The length of the CDR3 is 14 residues. Trimming took 7 bases from V and 1 from J; bases not matched to a gene: 8. Germline V lookup: CDR1 SQVTM, CDR2 ANQGSEA.